This T cell receptor beta chain emerged from a study of T cell responses to AZD1222 COVID-19 vaccine. The germline CDR1 and CDR2 sequences are SGHDN and FVKESK. V was cut by 4 bases and J by 6 bases, with 7 bases left in between. This CDR3 has 12 residues. This table comes from immunoSEQ multiplex PCR, and its TCRdb copy is limited to in-frame clones, with some not included. The sample gives 120,000 to 150,000 clones, around 88% of which show up once; more than 3% is in the top ten. Regarding the study as a whole: With dominance at 160-218 and 743-854, vaccine-associated CD4 TCRs spanned spike. White British people made up most donors, females outnumbered males, and clonal diversity was possibly underestimated.

As to this clone: Its specificity is unknown.

The specimen was peripheral blood, collected on day 0 of MenACWY control vaccination. The chain is built from TRBV14 and TRBJ1-5; no firm D call. The TCR originated in an adult in good health. CDR3 region: CASSRGSQPQHF. The CDR3 DNA is TGTGCCAGCAGCCGCGGAAGTCAGCCCCAGCATTTT.